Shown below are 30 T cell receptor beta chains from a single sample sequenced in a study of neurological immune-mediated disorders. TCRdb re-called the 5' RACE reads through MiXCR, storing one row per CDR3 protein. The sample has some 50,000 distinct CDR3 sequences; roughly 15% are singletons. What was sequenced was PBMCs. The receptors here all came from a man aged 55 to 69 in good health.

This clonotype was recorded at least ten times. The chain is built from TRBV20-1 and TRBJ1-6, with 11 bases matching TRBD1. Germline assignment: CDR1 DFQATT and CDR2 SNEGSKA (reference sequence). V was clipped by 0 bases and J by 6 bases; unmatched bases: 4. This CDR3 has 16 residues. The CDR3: CSARDQGTGGNSPLHF. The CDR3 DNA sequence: TGCAGTGCTAGAGATCAGGGGACAGGGGGTAATTCACCCCTCCACTTT.

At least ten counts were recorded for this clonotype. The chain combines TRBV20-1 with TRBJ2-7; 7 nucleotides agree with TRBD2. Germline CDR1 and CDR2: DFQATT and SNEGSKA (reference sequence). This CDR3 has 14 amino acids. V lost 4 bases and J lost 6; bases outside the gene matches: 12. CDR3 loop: CSAKGAGALGEQYF. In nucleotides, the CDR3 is TGCAGTGCTAAAGGGGCGGGAGCCCTCGGCGAGCAGTACTTC.

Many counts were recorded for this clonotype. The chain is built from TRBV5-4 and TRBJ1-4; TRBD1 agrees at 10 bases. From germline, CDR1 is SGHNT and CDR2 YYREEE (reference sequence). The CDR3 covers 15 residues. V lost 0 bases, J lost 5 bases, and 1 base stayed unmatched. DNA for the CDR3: TGTGCCAGCAGCTTGGTGGGACAGGGGAATGAAAAACTGTTTTTT. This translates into CASSLVGQGNEKLFF.

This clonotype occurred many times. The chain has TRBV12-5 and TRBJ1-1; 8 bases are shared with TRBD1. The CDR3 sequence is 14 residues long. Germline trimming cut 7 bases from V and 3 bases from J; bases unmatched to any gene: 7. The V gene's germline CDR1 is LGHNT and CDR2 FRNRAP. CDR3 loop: CASVLTGVDTEAFF. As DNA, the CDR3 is TGTGCTAGTGTCCTGACAGGGGTGGACACTGAAGCTTTCTTT.

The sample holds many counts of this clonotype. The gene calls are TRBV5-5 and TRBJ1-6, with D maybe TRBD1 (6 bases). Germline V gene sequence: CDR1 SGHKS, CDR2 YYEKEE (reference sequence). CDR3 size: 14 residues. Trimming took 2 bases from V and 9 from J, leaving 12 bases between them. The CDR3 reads CASSFWGLGSPLHF. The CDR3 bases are TGTGCCAGCAGCTTTTGGGGGCTTGGTTCACCCCTCCACTTT.

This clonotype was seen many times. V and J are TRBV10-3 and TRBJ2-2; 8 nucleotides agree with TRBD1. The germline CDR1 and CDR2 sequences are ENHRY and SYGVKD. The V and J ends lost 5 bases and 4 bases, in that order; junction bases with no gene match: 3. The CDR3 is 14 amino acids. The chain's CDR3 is CAISSQGGTGELFF. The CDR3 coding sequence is TGTGCCATCAGTTCACAGGGGGGCACCGGGGAGCTGTTTTTT.

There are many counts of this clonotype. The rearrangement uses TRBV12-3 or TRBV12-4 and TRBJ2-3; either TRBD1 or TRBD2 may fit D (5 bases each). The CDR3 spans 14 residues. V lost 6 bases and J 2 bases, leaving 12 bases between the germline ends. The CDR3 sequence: CASSIRDHTDTQYF. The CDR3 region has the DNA TGTGCCAGCAGCATCCGGGACCACACAGATACGCAGTATTTT.

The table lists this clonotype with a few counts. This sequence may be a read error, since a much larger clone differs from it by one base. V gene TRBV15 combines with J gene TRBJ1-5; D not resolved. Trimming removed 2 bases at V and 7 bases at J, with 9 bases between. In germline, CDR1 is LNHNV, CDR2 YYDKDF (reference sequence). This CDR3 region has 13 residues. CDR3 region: CATSRHRGQPQHF. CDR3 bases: TGTGCCACCAGCAGACATCGAGGCCAGCCCCAGCATTTT.

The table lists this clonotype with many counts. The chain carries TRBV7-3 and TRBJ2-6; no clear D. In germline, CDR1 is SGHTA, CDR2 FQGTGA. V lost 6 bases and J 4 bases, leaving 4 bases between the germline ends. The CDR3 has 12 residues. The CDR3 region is CASSRGANVLTF. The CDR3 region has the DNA TGTGCCAGCAGTAGAGGGGCCAACGTCCTGACTTTC.

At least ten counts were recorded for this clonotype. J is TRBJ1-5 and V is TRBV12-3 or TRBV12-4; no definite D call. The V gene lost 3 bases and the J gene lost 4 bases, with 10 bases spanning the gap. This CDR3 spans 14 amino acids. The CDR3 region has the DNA TGTGCCAGCAGTTTCCCCAACGTGAATCAGCCCCAGCATTTT. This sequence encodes CASSFPNVNQPQHF.

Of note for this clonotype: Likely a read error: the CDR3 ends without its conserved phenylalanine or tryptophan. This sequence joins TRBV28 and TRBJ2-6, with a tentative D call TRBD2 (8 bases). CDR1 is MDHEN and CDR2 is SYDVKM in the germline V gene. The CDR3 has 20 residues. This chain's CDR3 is CASSQGGALAESSGANVLTY. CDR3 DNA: TGTGCCAGCAGTCAGGGGGGGGCACTAGCGGAGAGCTCTGGGGCCAATGTCCTGACTTAC.

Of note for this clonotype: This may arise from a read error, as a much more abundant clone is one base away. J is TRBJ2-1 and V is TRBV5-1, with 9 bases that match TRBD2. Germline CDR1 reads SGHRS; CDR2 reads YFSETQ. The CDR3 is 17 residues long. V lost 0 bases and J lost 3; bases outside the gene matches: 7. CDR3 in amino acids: CASSLGGLSGSYNEQFF. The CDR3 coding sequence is TGCGCCAGCAGCTTGGGGGGCCTTAGCGGGAGCTACAATGAGCAGTTCTTC.

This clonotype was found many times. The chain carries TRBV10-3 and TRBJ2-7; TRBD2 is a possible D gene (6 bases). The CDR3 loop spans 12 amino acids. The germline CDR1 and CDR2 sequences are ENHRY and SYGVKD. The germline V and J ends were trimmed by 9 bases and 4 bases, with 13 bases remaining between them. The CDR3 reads CAMGPGGYEQYF. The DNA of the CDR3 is TGTGCCATGGGTCCCGGGGGATACGAGCAGTACTTC.

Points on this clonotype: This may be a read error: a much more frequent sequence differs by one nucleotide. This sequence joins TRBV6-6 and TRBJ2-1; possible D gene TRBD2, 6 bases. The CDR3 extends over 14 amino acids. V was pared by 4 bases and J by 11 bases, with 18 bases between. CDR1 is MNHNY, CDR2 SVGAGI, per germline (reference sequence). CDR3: CASSWVGGRHKQFF. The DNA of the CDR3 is TGTGCCAGCAGTTGGGTGGGAGGCCGTCACAAGCAGTTCTTC.

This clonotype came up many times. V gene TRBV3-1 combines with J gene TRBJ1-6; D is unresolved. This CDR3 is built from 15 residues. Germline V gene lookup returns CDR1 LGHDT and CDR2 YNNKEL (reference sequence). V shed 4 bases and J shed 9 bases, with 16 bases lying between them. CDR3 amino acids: CASSLQKAIASPLHF. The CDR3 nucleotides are TGTGCCAGCAGCCTCCAGAAGGCTATAGCTTCACCCCTCCACTTT.

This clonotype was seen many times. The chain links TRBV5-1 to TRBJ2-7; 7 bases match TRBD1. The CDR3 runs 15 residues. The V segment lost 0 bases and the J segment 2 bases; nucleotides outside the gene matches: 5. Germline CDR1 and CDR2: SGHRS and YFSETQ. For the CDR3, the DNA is TGCGCCAGCAGCTTGGGACAGGGCGGGCCCTACGAGCAGTACTTC. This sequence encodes CASSLGQGGPYEQYF. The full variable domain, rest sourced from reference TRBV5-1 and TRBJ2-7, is KAGVTQTPRYLIKTRGQQVTLSCSPISGHRSVSWYQQTPGQGLQFLFEYFSETQRNKGNFPGRFSGRQFSNSRSEMNVSTLELGDSALYLCASSLGQGGPYEQYFGPGTRLTVT.

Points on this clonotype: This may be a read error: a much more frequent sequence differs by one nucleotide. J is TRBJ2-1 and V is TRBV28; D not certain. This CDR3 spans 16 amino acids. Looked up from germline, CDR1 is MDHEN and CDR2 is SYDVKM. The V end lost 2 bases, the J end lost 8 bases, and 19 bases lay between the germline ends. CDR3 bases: TGTGCCAGCAGTTTAAGTGCGCTGGGCATCCAGGATGAGCAGTTCTTC. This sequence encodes CASSLSALGIQDEQFF.

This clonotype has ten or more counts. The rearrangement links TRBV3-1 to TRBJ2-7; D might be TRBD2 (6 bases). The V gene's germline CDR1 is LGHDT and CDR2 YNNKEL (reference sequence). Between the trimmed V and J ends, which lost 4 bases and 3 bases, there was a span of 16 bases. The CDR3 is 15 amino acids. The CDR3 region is CASSRMGLAFYEQYF. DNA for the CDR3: TGTGCCAGCAGCCGCATGGGACTTGCTTTCTACGAGCAGTACTTC.

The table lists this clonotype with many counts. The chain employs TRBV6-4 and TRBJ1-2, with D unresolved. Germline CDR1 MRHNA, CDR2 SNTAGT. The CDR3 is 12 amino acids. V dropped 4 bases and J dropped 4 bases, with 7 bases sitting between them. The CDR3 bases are TGTGCCAGCAGTGCTGAAGGCTATGGCTACACCTTC. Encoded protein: CASSAEGYGYTF.

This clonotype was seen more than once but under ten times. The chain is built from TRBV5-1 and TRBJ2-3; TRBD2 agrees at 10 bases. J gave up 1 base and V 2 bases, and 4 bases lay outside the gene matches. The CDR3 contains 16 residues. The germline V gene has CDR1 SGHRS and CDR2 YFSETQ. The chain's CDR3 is CASSFGSGRGTDTQYF. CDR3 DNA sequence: TGCGCCAGCAGCTTCGGAAGCGGGAGGGGCACAGATACGCAGTATTTT.

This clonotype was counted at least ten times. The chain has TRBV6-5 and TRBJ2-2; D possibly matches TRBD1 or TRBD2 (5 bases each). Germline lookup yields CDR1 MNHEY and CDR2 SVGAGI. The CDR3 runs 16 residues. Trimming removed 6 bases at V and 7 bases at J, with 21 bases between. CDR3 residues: CASSEGTRRGVGELFF. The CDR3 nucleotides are TGTGCCAGCAGCGAAGGGACCAGGCGTGGTGTCGGGGAGCTGTTTTTT.

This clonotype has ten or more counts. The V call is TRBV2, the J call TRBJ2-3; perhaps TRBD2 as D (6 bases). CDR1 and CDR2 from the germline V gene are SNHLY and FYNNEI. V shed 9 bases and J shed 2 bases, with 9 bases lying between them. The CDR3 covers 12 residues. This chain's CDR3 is CASRTTTDTQYF. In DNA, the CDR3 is TGTGCCAGTCGGACTACCACAGATACGCAGTATTTT. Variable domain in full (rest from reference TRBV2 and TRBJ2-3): EPEVTQTPSHQVTQMGQEVILRCVPISNHLYFYWYRQILGQKVEFLVSFYNNEISEKSEIFDDQFSVERPDGSNFTLKIRSTKLEDSAMYFCASRTTTDTQYFGPGTRLTVL.

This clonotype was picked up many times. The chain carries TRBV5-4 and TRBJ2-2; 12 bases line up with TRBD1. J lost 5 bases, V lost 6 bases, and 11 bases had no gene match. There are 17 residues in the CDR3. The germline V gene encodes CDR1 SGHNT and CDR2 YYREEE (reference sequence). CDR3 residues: CASNDPGQGARTGELFF. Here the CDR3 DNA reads TGTGCCAGCAACGATCCGGGACAGGGGGCGCGAACCGGGGAGCTGTTTTTT.

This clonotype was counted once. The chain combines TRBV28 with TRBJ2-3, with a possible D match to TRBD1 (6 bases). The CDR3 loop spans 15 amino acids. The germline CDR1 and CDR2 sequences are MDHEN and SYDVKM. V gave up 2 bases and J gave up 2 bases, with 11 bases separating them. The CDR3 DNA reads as TGTGCCAGCAGTTTACCTCAGGGGATCACAGATACGCAGTATTTT. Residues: CASSLPQGITDTQYF.

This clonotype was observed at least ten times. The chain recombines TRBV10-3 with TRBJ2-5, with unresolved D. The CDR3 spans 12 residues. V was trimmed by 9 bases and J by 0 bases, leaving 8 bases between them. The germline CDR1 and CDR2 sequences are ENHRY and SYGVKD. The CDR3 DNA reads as TGTGCCATAGCCGAGTACCAAGAGACCCAGTACTTC. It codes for CAIAEYQETQYF.

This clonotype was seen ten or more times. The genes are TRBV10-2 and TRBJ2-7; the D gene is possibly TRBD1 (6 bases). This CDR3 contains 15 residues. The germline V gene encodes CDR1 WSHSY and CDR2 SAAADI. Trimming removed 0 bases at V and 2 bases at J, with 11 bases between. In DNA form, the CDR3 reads TGCGCCAGCAGTGAGTCAACGACAGGCCCCTACGAGCAGTACTTC. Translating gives CASSESTTGPYEQYF.

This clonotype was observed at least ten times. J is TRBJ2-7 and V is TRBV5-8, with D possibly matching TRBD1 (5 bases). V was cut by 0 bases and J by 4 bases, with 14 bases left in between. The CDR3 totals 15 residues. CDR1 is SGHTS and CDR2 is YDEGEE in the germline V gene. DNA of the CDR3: TGTGCCAGCAGCTTGGCCGTCACAGGAGTATACGAGCAGTACTTC. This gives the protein CASSLAVTGVYEQYF.

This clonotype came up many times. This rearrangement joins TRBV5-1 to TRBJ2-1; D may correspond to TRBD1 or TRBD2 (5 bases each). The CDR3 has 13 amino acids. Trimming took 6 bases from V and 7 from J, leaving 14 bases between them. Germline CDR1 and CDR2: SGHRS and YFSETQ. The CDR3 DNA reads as TGCGCCAGCACCCGGGGCACCGAGAATGAGCAGTTCTTC. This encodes CASTRGTENEQFF. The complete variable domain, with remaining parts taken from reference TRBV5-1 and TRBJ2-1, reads KAGVTQTPRYLIKTRGQQVTLSCSPISGHRSVSWYQQTPGQGLQFLFEYFSETQRNKGNFPGRFSGRQFSNSRSEMNVSTLELGDSALYLCASTRGTENEQFFGPGTRLTVL.

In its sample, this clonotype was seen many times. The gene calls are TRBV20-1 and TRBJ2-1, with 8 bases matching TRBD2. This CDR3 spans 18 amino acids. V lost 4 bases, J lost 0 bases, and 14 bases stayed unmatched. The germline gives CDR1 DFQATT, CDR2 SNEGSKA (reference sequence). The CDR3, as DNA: TGCAGTGCTATCATTAGCGGGACTCGGTTCTACTCCTACAATGAGCAGTTCTTC. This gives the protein CSAIISGTRFYSYNEQFF.

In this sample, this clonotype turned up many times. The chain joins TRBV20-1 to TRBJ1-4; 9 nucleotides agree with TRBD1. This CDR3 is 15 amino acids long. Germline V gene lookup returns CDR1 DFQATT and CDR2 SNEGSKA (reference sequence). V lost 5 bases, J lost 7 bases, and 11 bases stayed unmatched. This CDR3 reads CSAGMNRGRSEKLFF. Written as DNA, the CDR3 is TGCAGTGCTGGTATGAACAGGGGGCGATCTGAAAAACTGTTTTTT.